The clone carrying this T cell receptor (beta chain) showed up many times. Its antigen is currently unknown. The sample is drawn from a study of glioma-infiltrating T cells. Broader study findings: Tissue-blood divergence was below expectation in non-neoplastic patients, above in gliomas.

TCR alpha and beta CDR3 regions were amplified from RNA using iRepertoire nested multiplex PCR. TCRdb ran MiXCR on the multiplex PCR reads and lists one entry per CDR3 protein. The sample comprises more than 95,000 distinct CDR3 sequences, more than 20% of which are singletons, and roughly 15% rests with the top ten. V was clipped by 5 bases and J by 5 bases, with 16 bases between them. The CDR3 totals 15 residues. Germline V gives CDR1 MNHNS, CDR2 SASEGT. The clonotype comes from a human donor with low-grade glioma or glioblastoma, undergoing nonglioma brain surgery, or in good health (not recorded which). The V gene is TRBV6-1, the J gene TRBJ2-1; tentative D call: TRBD2 (7 bases). Sample: glioma tissue, nonneoplastic brain tissue, or PBMCs (not recorded which). CDR3 loop: CASSQTSWGHNEQFF. Here the CDR3 DNA reads TGTGCCAGCAGTCAGACTAGCTGGGGGCACAATGAGCAGTTCTTC.